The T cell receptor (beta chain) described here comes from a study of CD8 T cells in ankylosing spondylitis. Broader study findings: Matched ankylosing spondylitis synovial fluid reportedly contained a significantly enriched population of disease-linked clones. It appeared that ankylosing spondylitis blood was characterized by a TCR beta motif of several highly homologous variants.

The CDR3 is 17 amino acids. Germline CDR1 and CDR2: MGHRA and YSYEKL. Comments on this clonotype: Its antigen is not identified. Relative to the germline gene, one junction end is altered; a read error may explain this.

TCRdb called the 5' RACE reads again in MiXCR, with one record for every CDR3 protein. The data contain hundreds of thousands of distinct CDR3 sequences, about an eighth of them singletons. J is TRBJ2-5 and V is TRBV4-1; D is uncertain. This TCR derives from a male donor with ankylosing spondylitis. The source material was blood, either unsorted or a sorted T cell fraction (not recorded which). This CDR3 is CASRQAPTGSPQETQYF. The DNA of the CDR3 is TGCGCCAGCAGACAAGCCCCTACCGGGTCCCCCCAAGAGACCCAGTACTTC.